What follows are 27 T cell receptor beta chains derived from one specimen sequenced in a study of cytomegalovirus exposure and HLA in healthy donors. This PCR relied on a set of 60 Vbeta primers and 13 Jbeta primers. The data were produced by immunoSEQ multiplex PCR, yet TCRdb's version contains in-frame clones alone and is incomplete. The sample contains about 43,000 clones, roughly 51% of which appear only once. Material for sequencing was PBMCs. The receptors were sampled from a man between 60 and 75 years old in good health and CMV-seronegative.

The chain joins TRBV5-1 to TRBJ1-2, with a tentative D call TRBD1 (6 bases). This CDR3 region has 16 residues. V was pared by 0 bases and J by 11 bases, with 23 bases between. Germline V gene data show CDR1 as SGHRS and CDR2 as YFSETQ. This CDR3 reads CASSLEITTGGTRYTF. CDR3 DNA sequence: TGCGCCAGCAGCTTGGAAATCACGACAGGTGGAACCAGGTACACCTTC.

The CDR3 reads CSVDPWRLEGAMDTEAFF. CDR3 sequence (DNA): TGCAGCGTCGATCCCTGGCGTCTTGAGGGGGCAATGGACACTGAAGCTTTCTTT. This chain connects TRBV29-1 to TRBJ1-1, with 7 bases identical to TRBD1. Germline CDR1 SQVTM, CDR2 ANQGSEA. The V segment lost 6 bases and the J segment 3 bases; nucleotides outside the gene matches: 22. The CDR3 runs 18 residues.

The rearrangement joins TRBV6-6 to TRBJ2-7; TRBD1 agrees at 7 bases. The CDR3 has 14 amino acids. CDR1 MNHNY and CDR2 SVGAGI come from the germline V gene (reference sequence). After removal of 6 bases from V and 3 bases from J, the junction contained 8 bases not matched to a gene. The DNA of the CDR3 is TGTGCCAGCAGCACTCCGGGACAGATCTACGAGCAGTACTTC. It specifies CASSTPGQIYEQYF.

The chain carries TRBV27 and TRBJ1-1, with D possibly matching TRBD1 (6 bases). The V gene lost 6 bases and the J gene lost 5 bases, with 13 bases spanning the gap. The CDR3 length is 13 residues. Per germline, CDR1 MNHEY and CDR2 SMNVEV (reference sequence). CDR3 DNA: TGTGCCAGCAGCCCCAGGGGTGGGACTGAAGCTTTCTTT. Protein product: CASSPRGGTEAFF.

This clone has a handful of counts. Other DNA sequences in the sample encode the same CDR3. The CDR3 sequence: CASSPTSGSVRETQYF. The CDR3 DNA is TGCGCCAGCAGCCCAACTAGCGGGAGCGTGAGGGAGACCCAGTACTTC. The chain couples TRBV5-1 to TRBJ2-5; 11 nucleotides align to TRBD2. Germline V CDR1 and CDR2: SGHRS, YFSETQ. CDR3 length: 16 amino acids. Trimming cost V 4 bases and J 5 bases; bases outside gene matches: 10.

V usage is TRBV11-2 and J usage is TRBJ1-1; D call uncertain. The germline CDR1 and CDR2 sequences are SGHAT and FQNNGV. The CDR3 is 13 residues long. V lost 5 bases to trimming and J lost 1 base, with 8 bases between them. CDR3 DNA: TGTGCCAGCAGCCGTACAAGGAACACTGAAGCTTTCTTT. Encoded protein: CASSRTRNTEAFF. Using reference TRBV11-2 and TRBJ1-1 for the parts outside the CDR3, the full variable domain is EAGVAQSPRYKIIEKRQSVAFWCNPISGHATLYWYQQILGQGPKLLIQFQNNGVVDDSQLPKDRFSAERLKGVDSTLKIQPAKLEDSAVYLCASSRTRNTEAFFGQGTRLTVV.

The rearrangement joins TRBV5-1 to TRBJ2-5; TRBD1 matches 9 bases. In germline, CDR1 is SGHRS, CDR2 YFSETQ. The CDR3 consists of 15 residues. Trimming at V came to 7 bases and at J to 3 bases, leaving 10 bases not matched to a gene. The CDR3 nucleotides are TGCGCCAGCGGCCAGGACAGGGGCAAAGAAGAGACCCAGTACTTC. As protein: CASGQDRGKEETQYF.

CDR3 sequence reads: CASSPGLAGEVWNEQFF. CDR3 in DNA: TGTGCCAGCAGCCCGGGACTAGCGGGAGAGGTGTGGAATGAGCAGTTCTTC. This sequence joins TRBV7-7 and TRBJ2-1; 14 positions match TRBD2. The junction had 10 bases not matched to a gene; V was cut back by 5 bases and J by 7 bases. CDR3 length equals 17 residues. CDR1 SSHAT and CDR2 FNYEAQ come from the germline V gene (reference sequence).

This clone was recorded a few times. Other DNA sequences in this specimen translate into the identical CDR3. This chain joins TRBV7-9 and TRBJ1-1; D uncertain. Between the trimmed V and J ends, which lost 1 base and 0 bases, there was a span of 6 bases. The CDR3 has 14 amino acids. Germline-derived CDR1 and CDR2 are SEHNR and FQNEAQ (reference sequence). DNA for the CDR3: TGTGCCAGCAGCTTAGGTCAGATGAACACTGAAGCTTTCTTT. Protein: CASSLGQMNTEAFF. The full variable domain, completed using reference TRBV7-9 and TRBJ1-1, is DTGVSQNPRHKITKRGQNVTFRCDPISEHNRLYWYRQTLGQGPEFLTYFQNEAQLEKSRLLSDRFSAERPKGSFSTLEIQRTEQGDSAMYLCASSLGQMNTEAFFGQGTRLTVV.

The chain uses TRBV5-1 and TRBJ2-7; 11 nucleotides match TRBD1. CDR1 is SGHRS, CDR2 YFSETQ, per germline. This CDR3 contains 15 residues. The V gene end was trimmed by 4 bases and the J gene end by 6 bases; junction bases not matched to a gene: 9. This CDR3 reads CASSVDRGQSFEQYF. As DNA, the CDR3 is TGCGCCAGCAGCGTGGACAGGGGGCAAAGTTTCGAGCAGTACTTC.

This sequence joins TRBV6-5 and TRBJ1-2; D not resolved. The CDR3 contains 15 residues. CDR1 and CDR2 from the germline V gene are MNHEY and SVGAGI. Trimming left V 6 bases short and J 5 bases short, with 19 bases between. The CDR3 coding sequence is TGTGCCAGCAGCCTGAGGGCGCAGGCCGCGTATGGCTACACCTTC. Amino acid sequence: CASSLRAQAAYGYTF.

This clone occurred a few times. This sequence joins TRBV9 and TRBJ2-3; D is possibly TRBD1 (6 bases). This CDR3 has 15 residues. V lost 4 bases and J 0 bases, leaving 12 bases between the germline ends. Germline CDR1 is SGDLS and CDR2 is YYNGEE. The CDR3 region is CASSLGAESTDTQYF. DNA of the CDR3: TGTGCCAGCAGCTTGGGGGCAGAAAGCACAGATACGCAGTATTTT.

V and J are TRBV19 and TRBJ2-5; D ambiguous. This CDR3 comprises 14 residues. Germline V gene sequence: CDR1 LNHDA, CDR2 SQIVND (reference sequence). The V and J ends lost 6 bases and 0 bases respectively, with 11 bases between them. As DNA, the CDR3 is TGTGCCAGTAGCGTCGCCCGGTACCAAGAGACCCAGTACTTC. Translated, it gives CASSVARYQETQYF.

The table lists this clone with a few counts. This chain uses TRBV10-3 with TRBJ2-6, with 7 bases that match TRBD1. CDR1 and CDR2 (germline): ENHRY, SYGVKD. With V trimmed by 0 bases and J by 1 base, 6 bases remained unmatched. This CDR3 has 18 amino acids. The CDR3 protein is CAISESKGAVSGANVLTF. For the CDR3, the DNA is TGTGCCATCAGTGAGTCTAAGGGGGCTGTTTCTGGGGCCAACGTCCTGACTTTC.

This clone turned up a few times. This chain connects TRBV6-4 to TRBJ2-3; 13 bases line up with TRBD2. Germline loops: CDR1 MRHNA, CDR2 SNTAGT. The CDR3 runs 15 residues. Trimming took 4 bases from V and 4 from J; bases not matched to a gene: 2. CDR3 DNA: TGTGCCAGCAGTGCACTAGCGGGAGGGCCAGATACGCAGTATTTT. Translated: CASSALAGGPDTQYF.

The chain has TRBV19 and TRBJ2-5, with a possible D match to TRBD2 (6 bases). V lost 10 bases to trimming and J lost 2 bases, with 14 bases between them. In germline, CDR1 is LNHDA, CDR2 SQIVND (reference sequence). The CDR3 covers 13 residues. CDR3: CAISRRVQETQYF. The DNA for the CDR3 is TGTGCCATTTCGAGGAGGGTTCAAGAGACCCAGTACTTC.

The chain employs TRBV18 and TRBJ1-1; D gene ambiguous. Germline V gene data show CDR1 as KGHSH and CDR2 as LQKENI. CDR3 length equals 14 residues. V dropped 6 bases and J dropped 6 bases, with 17 bases sitting between them. The CDR3 is CASSTTNDFAEAFF. CDR3 DNA sequence: TGTGCCAGCTCCACCACTAATGATTTTGCTGAAGCTTTCTTT.

The genes are TRBV15 and TRBJ2-1; tentatively, D is TRBD2 (6 bases). This CDR3 is built from 15 residues. V was shortened by 1 base and J by 6 bases, with 13 bases between the two germline ends. The germline V gene encodes CDR1 LNHNV and CDR2 YYDKDF (reference sequence). CDR3 in DNA: TGTGCCACCAGCAGAGGCGGGAATAGTGGCAATGAGCAGTTCTTC. Amino acids: CATSRGGNSGNEQFF. Full variable domain (outside the CDR3, taken from reference TRBV15 and TRBJ2-1): DAMVIQNPRYQVTQFGKPVTLSCSQTLNHNVMYWYQQKSSQAPKLLFHYYDKDFNNEADTPDNFQSRRPNTSFCFLDIRSPGLGDTAMYLCATSRGGNSGNEQFFGPGTRLTVL.

This clone was counted between two and nine times. The rearrangement uses TRBV7-9 and TRBJ2-7, with D unresolved. The germline V gene has CDR1 SEHNR and CDR2 FQNEAQ (reference sequence). The CDR3 contains 13 residues. Trimming took off 4 bases at V and 1 base at J, with 8 bases between the two ends. Here the CDR3 DNA reads TGTGCCAGCAGCTCCGGTCTATCCTACGAGCAGTACTTC. This encodes CASSSGLSYEQYF. The complete variable domain, with remaining parts taken from reference TRBV7-9 and TRBJ2-7, reads DTGVSQNPRHKITKRGQNVTFRCDPISEHNRLYWYRQTLGQGPEFLTYFQNEAQLEKSRLLSDRFSAERPKGSFSTLEIQRTEQGDSAMYLCASSSGLSYEQYFGPGTRLTVT.

The J gene is TRBJ2-7, the V gene TRBV29-1, with 8 bases aligning to TRBD1. The CDR3 extends over 12 amino acids. Germline-derived CDR1 and CDR2 are SQVTM and ANQGSEA. The V segment lost 7 bases and the J segment 5 bases; nucleotides outside the gene matches: 7. The CDR3 DNA is TGCAGCGCGATGACAGGGGCCCACGAGCAGTACTTC. Translated, it gives CSAMTGAHEQYF.

The genes are TRBV10-1 and TRBJ2-5; TRBD1 matches at 9 bases. The V gene's germline CDR1 is WNHNN and CDR2 SYGVQD (reference sequence). The CDR3 extends over 13 amino acids. V lost 4 bases to trimming and J lost 5 bases; unmatched junction nucleotides: 2. The CDR3 reads CASSVGQGETQYF. The CDR3 region has the DNA TGCGCCAGCAGTGTCGGACAGGGGGAGACCCAGTACTTC.

Only a few counts were recorded for this clone. The chain carries TRBV7-2 and TRBJ2-3; D is perhaps TRBD1 (6 bases). Germline CDR1 reads SGHTA; CDR2 reads FQGNSA. Trimming cost V 3 bases and J 5 bases, with 27 bases left between them. The CDR3 has 19 amino acids. The CDR3 region is CASSFRGPGQINSGDTQYF. CDR3 nucleotide sequence: TGTGCCAGCAGCTTTAGGGGCCCTGGACAGATCAATTCGGGAGATACGCAGTATTTT.

This clone turned up a few times. The chain carries TRBV30 and TRBJ2-6, with D hard to call. CDR1 and CDR2 (germline): GTSNPN, SVGIG (reference sequence). V lost 2 bases and J 3 bases, leaving 11 bases between the germline ends. The CDR3 runs 15 residues. CDR3 sequence reads: CAWSTSSLGANVLTF. CDR3 nucleotides: TGTGCCTGGAGTACTTCTTCCCTTGGGGCCAACGTCCTGACTTTC.

This clone was counted a few times. The genes are TRBV10-3 and TRBJ2-3; tentatively, D is TRBD2 (6 bases). Per germline, CDR1 ENHRY and CDR2 SYGVKD. The CDR3 is 13 residues long. Trimming took off 10 bases at V and 3 bases at J, with 14 bases between the two ends. CDR3 in amino acids: CATSRGLTDTQYF. The CDR3 nucleotides read TGTGCCACCTCACGGGGGTTGACAGATACGCAGTATTTT.

The V gene is TRBV10-3, the J gene TRBJ2-2; the match to TRBD1 covers 8 bases. This CDR3 spans 13 amino acids. V lost 5 bases and J lost 7; bases outside the gene matches: 3. Germline V CDR1 and CDR2: ENHRY, SYGVKD. The CDR3 nucleotides are TGTGCCATCAGTCAGGGGGCGAACGGGGAGCTGTTTTTT. This translates into CAISQGANGELFF.

This chain uses TRBV4-3 with TRBJ2-1; 12 bases align to TRBD2. The CDR3 sequence is 17 residues long. V lost 0 bases, J lost 4 bases, and 4 bases stayed unmatched. Germline V gene sequence: CDR1 LGHNA, CDR2 YSLEER. DNA of the CDR3: TGCGCCAGCAGCCAAGAAGGTCTAGCGGGAGGGTACAATGAGCAGTTCTTC. Translated, it gives CASSQEGLAGGYNEQFF.

This chain connects TRBV6-5 to TRBJ2-7; 8 nucleotides agree with TRBD1. J was trimmed by 0 bases and V by 5 bases; bases with no gene match: 3. In germline, CDR1 is MNHEY, CDR2 SVGAGI. This CDR3 has 14 amino acids. The DNA of the CDR3 is TGTGCCAGCAGTGCGACAGGGGCCTCCTACGAGCAGTACTTC. Residues: CASSATGASYEQYF.